Listed below are T cell receptor beta chains from one sample, sequenced in a study of OX40 agonist ivuxolimab in advanced cancers. Produced via immunoSEQ multiplex PCR; TCRdb's table is partial and in-frame only. The table lists under 75,000 clones, approximately 90% of them singletons. The sample consisted of CD4+ or CD8+ T cells sorted from blood, taken in a trial of the OX40 agonist ivuxolimab. The receptors were sampled from an adult with an advanced solid tumor such as melanoma, head and neck, liver or kidney cancer. CDR3s include the opening cysteine and the closing phenylalanine or tryptophan.

v_gene	j_gene	CDR3aa
TRBV7-6	TRBJ2-7	CASSPRLLTGAPTYEQYF
TRBV11-2	TRBJ1-6	CASSLAVYNSPLHF
TRBV6-5	TRBJ1-1	CASSYSRVNTEAFF
TRBV7-9	TRBJ1-4	CASSGRRTDPNEKLFF
TRBV6-5	TRBJ1-1	CASSYSLGGNTEAFF
TRBV1	TRBJ2-3	CTSSQDGATTFPRTDTQYF
TRBV27	TRBJ1-4	CASSSVVGGGEKLFF
TRBV18	TRBJ2-7	CASSPVQGQGTYEQYF
TRBV5-6	TRBJ2-7	CASSPDRYEQYF
TRBV6-5	TRBJ2-3	CASSYQSGGTDTQYF
TRBV30	TRBJ1-1	CAWIRQTNTEAFF
TRBV7-9	TRBJ2-1	CASSRDSSYNEQFF
TRBV13	TRBJ1-2	CASREGNYPSGYTF
TRBV10-2	TRBJ1-3	CASGGGSGNTIYF
TRBV21-1	TRBJ1-1	CASSRRGCRDTEAFF
TRBV6-1	TRBJ1-5	CASSEIGSNQPQHF
TRBV4-3	TRBJ1-4	CASSQAPEKLFF
TRBV27	TRBJ2-7	CASSLSTDSYEQYF
TRBV13	TRBJ2-7	CASSRSYEQYF
TRBV7-9	TRBJ2-7	CAAAGAQTPYEQYF
TRBV5-6	TRBJ2-2	CASNLAGGPVWGTGELFF
TRBV5-8	TRBJ1-6	CASSFSGPYYSPLHF
TRBV27	TRBJ1-1	CASSDRPMSTEAFF
TRBV14	TRBJ1-3	CASSLDRGQGNTIYF
TRBV27	TRBJ2-3	CASSFRTVPDTQYF
TRBV13	TRBJ2-7	CASSLWAGQGNYEQYF
TRBV29-1	TRBJ2-3	CSVLFGAAPNTDTQYF
TRBV2	TRBJ2-3	CASSAAGGTADTQYF
TRBV27	TRBJ2-1	CASTLGTGVYNEQFF
TRBV6-6	TRBJ1-5	CASSYSTETQPQHF
TRBV11-2	TRBJ1-1	CASSFHGATTEAFF
TRBV7-8	TRBJ2-5	CASSGRPTGAETQYF
TRBV7-6	TRBJ2-1	CASSLAGGYNEQFF
TRBV29-1	TRBJ2-7	CSALNLAGGLYEQYF
TRBV7-6	TRBJ1-1	CASSPPGQGGNTEAFF
TRBV5-8	TRBJ2-5	CASYLSGAFARRETQYF
TRBV27	TRBJ2-1	CASTLSGGYNEQFF
TRBV4-2	TRBJ2-7	CASSPLLASSYEQYF
TRBV4-1	TRBJ2-3	CASSHPGASTDTQYF
TRBV27	TRBJ2-7	CASSPLASGGVWYEQYF
TRBV2	TRBJ1-2	CASRPGQGESGYTF
TRBV4-2	TRBJ2-1	CASSQIGSDNEQFF
TRBV6-4	TRBJ1-1	CASSDGGGVTEAFF
TRBV25-1	TRBJ2-7	CASTPGTDSYEQYF
TRBV9	TRBJ1-3	CASSPSGQARNTIYF
TRBV13	TRBJ1-1	CASRLASAEAFF
TRBV2	TRBJ2-2	CASIPGQSAGELFF